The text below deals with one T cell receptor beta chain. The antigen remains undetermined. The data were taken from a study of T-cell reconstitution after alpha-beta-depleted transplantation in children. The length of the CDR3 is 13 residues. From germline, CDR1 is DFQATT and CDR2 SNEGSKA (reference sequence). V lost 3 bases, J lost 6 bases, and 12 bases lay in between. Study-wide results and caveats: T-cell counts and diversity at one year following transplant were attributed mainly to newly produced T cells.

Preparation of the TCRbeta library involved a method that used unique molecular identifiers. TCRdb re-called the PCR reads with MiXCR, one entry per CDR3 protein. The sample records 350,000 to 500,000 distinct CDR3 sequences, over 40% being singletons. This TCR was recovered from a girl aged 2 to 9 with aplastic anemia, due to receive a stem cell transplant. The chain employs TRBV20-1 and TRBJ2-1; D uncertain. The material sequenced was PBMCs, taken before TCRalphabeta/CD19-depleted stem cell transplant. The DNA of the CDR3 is TGCAGTGCTAGGAAAGACTCTACCAATGAGCAGTTCTTC. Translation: CSARKDSTNEQFF.